The rows below give T cell receptor beta chains drawn from one sample of a study of response to subunit inactivated influenza vaccine. TCRdb processed the RT-PCR reads anew with MiXCR; each CDR3 protein has one entry. The table lists roughly 570,000 distinct CDR3 sequences, approximately 13% of them singletons. Specimen: PBMCs from blood, collected more than 35 days after vaccination. Receptor source: a man aged 50-59 years who received an inactivated influenza vaccine. Both conserved end residues are part of each CDR3. The order of the fields is V gene, clone size, D gene, J gene, CDR3 DNA, CDR3 protein. A D gene is named only where the DNA matches it firmly. Clone size, where shown, is once, few, many, or a class for clones that have expanded.

TRBV10-3	.	.	TRBJ2-7	TGTGCCATCAGTCAAAGCTCCTACGAGCAGTACTTC	CAISQSSYEQYF
TRBV10-3	many	TRBD2	TRBJ2-7	TGTGCCATCAGTGAGAGCGGGAGAAACCTCGAGCAGTACTTC	CAISESGRNLEQYF
TRBV5-1	.	.	TRBJ1-2	TGCGCCAGCAGTGGATCCACAGGGAAGAATGGCTACACCTTC	CASSGSTGKNGYTF
TRBV5-1	many	TRBD1	TRBJ1-5	TGCGCCAGCAGCCCCCGGGACAGAAATCAGCCCCAGCATTTT	CASSPRDRNQPQHF
TRBV6-1	few	TRBD2	TRBJ2-1	TGTGCCAGCAGGGGGAGGGCAGGGTTGTACAATGAGCAGTTCTTC	CASRGRAGLYNEQFF
TRBV4-3	.	.	TRBJ2-3	TGCGCCAGCAGCCAAGTGTTGACGGGGGACCATACGCAGTATTTT	CASSQVLTGDHTQYF
TRBV7-8	few	.	TRBJ1-5	TGTGCCAGCAGCTTACGGGTAGACTTGGAGCCCCAGCATTTT	CASSLRVDLEPQHF
TRBV7-2	once	.	TRBJ2-1	TGTGCCAGCAGCACCGACAGGGGAGGGTACAATGAGCAGTTCTTC	CASSTDRGGYNEQFF
TRBV5-6	few	.	TRBJ1-1	TGTGCCAGCAGTTCCGACCCAAGGGGGACTGAAGCTTTCTTT	CASSSDPRGTEAFF
TRBV7-2	few	.	TRBJ2-7	TGTGCCAGCAGCCCCGACAGCGGCACCTACGAGCAGTACTTC	CASSPDSGTYEQYF
TRBV29-1	many	.	TRBJ2-2	TGCAGCGTCTCGATTACAGGGTTTCAGACCGGGGAGCTGTTTTTT	CSVSITGFQTGELFF
TRBV10-3	few	.	TRBJ2-7	TGTGCCGGAGGGACGGCGACCTACGAGCAGTACTTC	CAGGTATYEQYF
TRBV20-1	.	.	TRBJ1-4	TGCAGTGCTAGGGACAGTAGAAATGAAAAACTGTTTTTT	CSARDSRNEKLFF
TRBV10-3	few	TRBD2	TRBJ2-7	TGTGCCATCAGCGACTGGACTAGCGATTCCTACGAGCAGTACTTC	CAISDWTSDSYEQYF
TRBV12-3/TRBV12-4	.	TRBD1	TRBJ2-1	TGTGCCAGCAGTTTAGCGAGGGGGCCGACACAGTTCTTC	CASSLARGPTQFF
TRBV5-6	.	TRBD1	TRBJ1-2	TGTGCCAGCAGCTGGGACAGAATTAACTATGGCTACACCTTC	CASSWDRINYGYTF
TRBV7-2	few	.	TRBJ2-2	TGTGCCAGCAGCTCCCGAGTGGGGAACACCGGGGAGCTGTTTTTT	CASSSRVGNTGELFF
TRBV7-9	few	TRBD2	TRBJ2-3	TGTGCCAGCAGCTGGACTAGCGGGGCAACAGATACGCAGTATTTT	CASSWTSGATDTQYF
TRBV12-3/TRBV12-4	.	TRBD1	TRBJ2-4	TGTGCCAGCAGTTCGACAGGGTACCACGCCAAAAACATTCAGTACTTC	CASSSTGYHAKNIQYF